This T cell receptor (beta chain) was retrieved from a study of human T cells and chemical hapten exposure (dated by TCRdb to the early 2020s). Context from the whole study: For sensitization, 2% DPC in acetone was applied to a 2 cm by 2 cm area of upper inner arm skin. The mostly female patient cohort included alopecia areata with under or over 50% scalp involvement, alopecia totalis and alopecia universalis. The libraries were sequenced as a pool, and the TCR yield per sample differed mostly because of small variations in library volumes within the pool. Patch testing was performed on the upper back with Finn chambers containing 0.01% DPC, and the patch tests were scored after 6 days according to International Contact Dermatitis Research Group standards. Blood samples were taken from patients before sensitization (week 0) and at 2, 6 and about 24 weeks after DPC sensitization. Around 29 alopecia patients provided blood for TCR sequencing at one to four time points (pre-sensitization, 2, 6 and 24 weeks). Weekly therapeutic DPC doses were additionally applied to the scalp of patients throughout the roughly 23-week study period. This study followed changes in the peripheral blood TCR repertoire in vivo during primary and secondary sensitization of alopecia patients to the hapten diphenylcyclopropenone (DPC).

This clonotype has a count of ten or more. There is no known antigen for this receptor. Within one base of it there is no much larger clone, and no base qualities were kept. What the time point label conveys for this sample: patch test 2, 6 weeks after DPC sensitization. What this sample's treatment or condition label stands for: therapeutic diphenylcyclopropenone sensitization with weekly scalp DPC. At each patch-test visit, blood was drawn before the patch test was applied. To be eligible, patients had to be aged 18 to 70, diagnosed with alopecia and judged suitable for DPC therapy, while pregnant patients were excluded. Total RNA was extracted from unfractionated whole blood collected in Tempus Blood RNA tubes. The protocol used for the library was RACE. Sequencing was carried out with a NextSeq 500. During library preparation, unique molecular identifiers were attached to individual cDNA molecules so that TCRs could be counted quantitatively and reproducibly. From each blood RNA sample, both TCR alpha and TCR beta chains were sequenced. The paper's processing steps were these. A median of approximately 100,000 TCRs per sample was observed, with a range of 23,224 to 690,600. V, J and CDR3 annotation of the TCR reads was performed with the Decombinator software suite. Every sample was subsampled to the same number of TCRs (28,000) for the PS versus PT1 abundance plots. Expanded TCRs were defined as absent before sensitization and observed at least eight times at the 2-week time point. The raw public reads went through TCRdb reprocessing: fastp at Q25, MiXCR clone calling, in-frame beta chains kept. Each CDR3 protein gets just one entry, which takes the most common genes and DNA from the rows behind it. The authors' filters were not applied to this entry. The sample table shows 330,000 or so distinct CDR3 sequences, and around 6% are seen once. The biggest ten clones account for less than 6.5% of the sample.

Overall study results and their limits: Repeated subsampling changed both the strength of the expansion versus patch-test correlation and the threshold at which the correlation became significant. Patch test score was positively correlated with the number of PT1 expanded TCRs, with significance at thresholds 8, 16 and 32 but not at 4. The number of TCRs above 1 in 1000 frequency did not change with DPC sensitization; there was no evidence of global repertoire structure alterations. All patients had alopecia, a presumed autoimmune disease, so their immune response might differ from that of healthy individuals. Expanded TCRs formed significantly more large CDR3 similarity clusters than pre-sensitization or healthy control sets, consistent with antigen-driven responses.

This TCR was recovered from a woman younger than 35 with alopecia areata. Some clones in this sample may be carry-over from other donors' samples. This sample comprised whole blood, obtained in connection with sensitization to the hapten diphenylcyclopropenone (DPC).

The CDR3 reads CASSRVNYGYTF. The nucleotides are TGTGCCAGCAGCCGGGTCAACTATGGCTACACCTTC. The rearrangement combines TRBV3-1 with TRBJ1-2; confidence is insufficient to name the D gene. Trimming removed 4 bases from V and 2 bases from J, leaving 5 bases between the germline ends. CDR1 and CDR2, looked up from the germline V gene (reference sequence), are LGHDT and YNNKEL. Taken from cysteine to phenylalanine, the CDR3 has 12 residues. Just the 36-base CDR3 DNA is kept, in frame starting at base 1.